The rows below give T cell receptor beta chains drawn from one sample of a study of OX40 agonist ivuxolimab in advanced cancers. Here immunoSEQ multiplex PCR was the method, and the copy in TCRdb shows in-frame clones only, minus some. The table lists about 80,000 clones, 84% of them singletons. Sequenced here: CD4+ or CD8+ T cells sorted from blood, sampled in a trial of the OX40 agonist ivuxolimab. Receptors were obtained from an adult with an advanced solid tumor such as melanoma, head and neck, liver or kidney cancer. Each CDR3 is given with its conserved first and last residue. Fields, in order: D gene, V gene, CDR3 length, J gene, clone size, CDR3 protein, CDR3 DNA. A D gene is named only where the DNA matches it firmly. Size is stated for part of the rows, as once, few or many counts, or as a class when the clone is expanded.

>.|TRBV29-1|10|TRBJ1-1|few
CSDQGTEAFF
TGCAGCGACCAGGGGACTGAAGCTTTCTTT
>TRBD1|TRBV4-1|18|TRBJ2-2|once
CASSQDNLVRGRTGELFF
TGCGCCAGCAGCCAAGATAATTTAGTGAGGGGGCGCACCGGGGAGCTGTTTTTT
>.|TRBV6-1|14|TRBJ2-2|.
CASSEGPNTGELFF
TGTGCCAGCAGTGAGGGTCCTAACACCGGGGAGCTGTTTTTT
>TRBD1|TRBV12-5|20|TRBJ1-2|.
CASGLVREFDRATFPYGYTF
TGTGCTAGTGGTTTGGTACGGGAATTTGACAGGGCCACTTTCCCCTATGGCTACACCTTC
>.|TRBV6-1|13|TRBJ2-1|.
CASSDGPYNEQFF
TGTGCCAGCAGTGACGGACCGTACAATGAGCAGTTCTTC
>TRBD2|TRBV5-1|15|TRBJ2-3|.
CASSLLAVRTDTQYF
TGCGCCAGCAGCTTGCTAGCGGTGCGCACAGATACGCAGTATTTT
>TRBD1|TRBV6-1|14|TRBJ2-5|.
CATSSNRGGETQYF
TGTGCCACCTCCAGCAACAGGGGTGGTGAGACCCAGTACTTC
>.|TRBV18|12|TRBJ2-7|.
CASSPRGYEQYF
TGTGCCAGCTCACCACGAGGCTACGAGCAGTACTTC
>.|TRBV2|13|TRBJ2-1|.
CASTYYTGDEQFF
TGTGCCAGCACCTATTACACAGGAGATGAGCAGTTCTTC
>TRBD1|TRBV5-5|17|TRBJ1-4|.
CASSPQGAPGTNEKLFF
TGTGCCAGCAGCCCACAGGGGGCGCCTGGAACTAATGAAAAACTGTTTTTT
>TRBD2|TRBV19|14|TRBJ2-4|.
CASSTLDGGDIQYF
TGTGCCAGTAGTACCCTAGACGGGGGGGACATTCAGTACTTC
>TRBD1|TRBV18|15|TRBJ2-2|.
CASSAGQGDTGELFF
TGTGCCAGCTCGGCCGGACAGGGGGACACCGGGGAGCTGTTTTTT
>.|TRBV6-4|15|TRBJ1-2|.
CASGGWKSGSYGYTF
TGTGCCAGCGGGGGTTGGAAGTCTGGGTCCTATGGCTACACCTTC
>.|TRBV30|14|TRBJ1-2|once
CAWKGQGRNYGYTF
TGTGCCTGGAAGGGGCAGGGACGCAACTATGGCTACACCTTC
>.|TRBV5-5|13|TRBJ2-5|.
CASSPVGQETQYF
TGTGCCAGCAGCCCCGTGGGCCAAGAGACCCAGTACTTC
>.|TRBV14|15|TRBJ1-4|.
CASSQIGDGNEKLFF
TGTGCCAGCAGCCAAATTGGGGACGGGAATGAAAAACTGTTTTTT
>.|TRBV11-2|15|TRBJ2-3|.
CASRDRRESTDTQYF
TGTGCCAGCAGAGACCGGCGGGAAAGCACAGATACGCAGTATTTT
>.|TRBV5-4|14|TRBJ2-2|.
CASSWTGNTGELFF
TGTGCCAGCAGCTGGACGGGGAACACCGGGGAGCTGTTTTTT
>.|TRBV7-9|12|TRBJ2-7|once
CASSPVGLEQYF
TGTGCCAGCAGCCCCGTGGGGCTAGAGCAGTACTTC
>.|TRBV9|14|TRBJ1-1|.
CASSPGYVGTEAFF
TGTGCCAGCAGCCCGGGGTATGTGGGTACTGAAGCTTTCTTT
>.|TRBV6-1|14|TRBJ1-5|.
CASEWAGNDQPQHF
TGTGCCAGCGAGTGGGCAGGGAACGATCAGCCCCAGCATTTT
>TRBD2|TRBV11-3|14|TRBJ2-1|.
CASSLDGLEDEQFF
TGTGCCAGCAGCTTAGATGGACTAGAGGATGAGCAGTTCTTC
>TRBD2|TRBV7-2|16|TRBJ2-1|.
CASSPRTSGSPNEQFF
TGTGCCAGCAGCCCAAGGACTAGCGGGAGTCCCAATGAGCAGTTCTTC
>TRBD1|TRBV19|14|TRBJ1-1|.
CASSTTGGFTEAFF
TGTGCCAGTAGTACCACAGGGGGCTTCACTGAAGCTTTCTTT
>.|TRBV5-4|16|TRBJ2-3|.
CASSPGTLRVESTQYF
TGTGCCAGCAGCCCTGGGACTCTACGAGTTGAGAGTACGCAGTATTTT
>.|TRBV28|16|TRBJ2-7|.
CASSLAKNSFTYEQYF
TGTGCCAGCAGTTTAGCAAAAAACAGCTTCACCTACGAGCAGTACTTC
>.|TRBV30|14|TRBJ1-5|.
CAWSFGNYNQPQHF
TGTGCCTGGAGTTTTGGGAATTATAATCAGCCCCAGCATTTT
>.|TRBV11-1|12|TRBJ1-6|.
CASSLDNSPLHF
TGTGCCAGCAGCTTAGATAATTCACCCCTCCACTTT
>.|TRBV30|13|TRBJ2-1|.
CAWRKDRYNEQFF
TGTGCCTGGAGGAAGGACCGTTACAATGAGCAGTTCTTC
>TRBD1|TRBV10-1|15|TRBJ2-5|.
CASSEGQGARETQYF
TGCGCCAGCAGTGAAGGTCAGGGGGCTAGGGAGACCCAGTACTTC
>.|TRBV5-4|13|TRBJ1-1|.
CASSLKGHGGAFF
TGTGCCAGCAGCTTGAAGGGACACGGGGGAGCTTTCTTT
>.|TRBV5-4|14|TRBJ2-3|.
CASSFGPLTDTQYF
TGTGCCAGCAGCTTCGGACCCCTCACAGATACGCAGTATTTT
>.|TRBV10-3|16|TRBJ2-3|.
CAISPRRGGHRDTQYF
TGTGCCATCAGCCCCCGCAGGGGAGGGCATAGAGATACGCAGTATTTT
>.|TRBV9|12|TRBJ2-3|.
CASSVDQDTQYF
TGTGCCAGCAGCGTAGATCAAGATACGCAGTATTTT
>TRBD1|TRBV5-1|15|TRBJ2-1|.
CASKTRGQGRNEQFF
TGCGCCAGCAAAACCCGTGGACAGGGTCGGAATGAGCAGTTCTTC
>TRBD2|TRBV5-1|15|TRBJ2-2|once
CASTPLAGEPGELFF
TGCGCCAGCACCCCACTAGCGGGAGAACCCGGGGAGCTGTTTTTT
>TRBD2|TRBV11-2|16|TRBJ2-4|.
CASSERGLAGANIQYF
TGTGCCAGCAGCGAAAGGGGGCTAGCGGGAGCTAACATTCAGTACTTC
>.|TRBV6-6|11|TRBJ1-1|.
CASSYSGGGKF
TGTGCCAGCAGTTACTCCGGTGGAGGCAAATTT
>TRBD1|TRBV7-2|14|TRBJ1-4|.
CASSSGQGNEKLFF
TGTGCCAGCAGCTCGGGACAGGGCAATGAAAAACTGTTTTTT
>TRBD1|TRBV7-9|15|TRBJ2-5|once
CASSSSGQGWETQYF
TGTGCCAGCAGCTCATCCGGACAGGGGTGGGAGACCCAGTACTTC